The entry below describes one T cell receptor beta chain. The table lists this clonotype with many counts. Its antigen specificity is not known. One base away there is no much larger clone; base qualities are not given. The entry originates in a study of neurological immune-mediated disorders (dated by TCRdb to between 2019 and 2020). About the investigation overall: Peripheral blood TCR-beta repertoires from HTLV-I-associated myelopathy (HAM/TSP) patients, multiple sclerosis patients and healthy controls were compared by UMI-based sequencing. Alongside PBMC samples, the set of 80 to 130 TCR-beta libraries contained longitudinal samples, technical triplicates, and paired CD4+ and CD8+ T-cell subsets that had been sorted. Longitudinal HAM/TSP and healthy donors were sampled at 3 time-points each (roughly 3-45 month intervals). The cohort comprised 68 subjects: 14 HAM/TSP patients, 35 or so multiple sclerosis patients and 20 or so healthy controls. The paper as a whole reports these results and caveats: Expanded clones from different subjects shared no identical CDR3 amino acid sequences, which suggests that TCR-beta repertoires were private in all groups. TCR clonal expansion was highest in HAM/TSP patients and lowest in MS patients, with MS patients falling below even healthy controls.

Inclusive of the bounding cysteine and phenylalanine, the CDR3 is 15 residues long. Of all the DNA, just the CDR3 is kept, 45 bases in frame from base 1. V is cut back by 1 base and J by 0 bases, with 2 bases in the junction unmatched. The germline V gene sets CDR1 to SQVTM and CDR2 to ANQGSEA. cDNA was synthesized by template-switch 5'RACE using a primer with a 10-nucleotide random unique molecular identifier that tagged each TCR transcript. Each sequencing run produced over 180 million TCR-beta sequences covering 15-18 subjects. The RNeasy kit was used for extraction of total RNA. Using the KAPA Real-time Library Amplification kit, TCR-beta VDJ regions were amplified with primers for the TCR constant region and the 5'RACE anchor. A first PCR added sample indexes and Illumina adaptors, after which a second PCR increased the library yield. The roughly 650 bp TCR product was size-selected on a 2% E-gel SizeSelection system after Ampure bead purification. Before pooling, libraries had their quality checked on a Bioanalyzer, their concentration measured with Qubit, and their quantity determined with the Kapa Library Quantification kit. An Illumina HiSeq 2500 was used to sequence the libraries paired-end at 2 x 150 bp. To increase sequence diversity, about 25-31% phiX was spiked into each library pool. The source study handled its data this way. The quality-filtered reads were processed with the UMI-based MiGEC pipeline, whose error correction step removed more than 80% of the raw TCR sequences. IMGT germline references were used for aligning VDJ genes, and each clonotype was defined as a unique CDR3 amino acid sequence together with its V-J genes. Clonal expansion, Shannon diversity and CDR3 relatedness were evaluated with VDJtools (CalcPairwiseDistances, ClusterSamples), while phylogenetic trees were built in CLCbio workbench. A clone was classed as expanded if it had 8 or more unique UMIs, a cutoff based on coefficient-of-variation modelling across technical triplicates. Using fastp at Q25 and MiXCR, TCRdb reprocessed the public reads and kept productive beta chains. Identical CDR3 proteins give one entry, which carries the most common genes and DNA. Here the V and J calls rest on TCRdb's processing, not on the authors' analysis. The sample yields approximately 53,000 distinct CDR3 sequences; less than 12% were counted once. The leading ten clones occupy roughly 1.6% of the sample.

In the paper's terms, the time point label means: longitudinal time-point 1 (baseline). The healthy controls were volunteers from blood banks in Maryland, USA. For unsorted PBMC libraries, 2 million PBMCs were used after storage in RNAlater at -80 degrees C until RNA extraction. Peripheral blood underwent Ficoll-Hypaque density gradient centrifugation to isolate PBMCs, which were then cryopreserved in liquid nitrogen. Sequenced material: PBMCs. The V and J segments used are TRBV29-1 and TRBJ2-1; TRBD2 lines up with 8 middle nucleotides. The source of this sequence is a woman aged 40 to 49 in good health. The nucleotide sequence reads TGCAGCGTTGAAGCTCGGGAGGGCTCCTACAATGAGCAGTTCTTC. Its amino acids are CSVEAREGSYNEQFF.